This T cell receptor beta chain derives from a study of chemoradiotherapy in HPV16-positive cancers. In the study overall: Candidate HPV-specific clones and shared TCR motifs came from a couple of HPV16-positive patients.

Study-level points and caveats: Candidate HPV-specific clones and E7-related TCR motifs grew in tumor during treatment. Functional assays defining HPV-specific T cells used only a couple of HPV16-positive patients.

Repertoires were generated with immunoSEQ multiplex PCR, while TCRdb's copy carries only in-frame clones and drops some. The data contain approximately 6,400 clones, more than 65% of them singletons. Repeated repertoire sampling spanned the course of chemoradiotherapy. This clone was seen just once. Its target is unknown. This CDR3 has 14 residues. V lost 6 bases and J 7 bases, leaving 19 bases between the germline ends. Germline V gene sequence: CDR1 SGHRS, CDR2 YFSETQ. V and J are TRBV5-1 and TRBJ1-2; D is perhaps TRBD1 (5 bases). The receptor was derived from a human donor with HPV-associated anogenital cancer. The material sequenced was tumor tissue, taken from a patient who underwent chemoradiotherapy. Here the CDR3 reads CASTGGPMTGGYTF. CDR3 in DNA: TGCGCCAGCACTGGGGGACCGATGACTGGTGGCTACACCTTC. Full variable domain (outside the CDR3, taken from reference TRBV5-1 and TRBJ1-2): KAGVTQTPRYLIKTRGQQVTLSCSPISGHRSVSWYQQTPGQGLQFLFEYFSETQRNKGNFPGRFSGRQFSNSRSEMNVSTLELGDSALYLCASTGGPMTGGYTFGSGTRLTVV.